This T cell receptor beta chain comes out of a study of T cells in Graves' hyperthyroidism and ophthalmopathy. Study-level background: Specimen type is peripheral blood, collected at initial diagnosis prior to any treatment.

V shed 3 bases and J shed 4 bases, with 12 bases lying between them. Germline values: CDR1 MNHEY, CDR2 SMNVEV (reference sequence). There are 14 residues in the CDR3. Study outcomes and limitations: Expanded thyroid clonotypes (above 0.001) were mostly also found in blood.

Regions amplified from RNA transcripts were the TCR beta CDR3 regions. Researchers ran a first-round RT-PCR on the TCR CDR3 using the HTBI primer set. TCRdb called the multiplex PCR reads again in MiXCR, with one record for every CDR3 protein. The sample consists of about 400,000 distinct CDR3 sequences, roughly 14% of them appearing once. Comments on this clonotype: Its antigen is undetermined.

The sequence derives from a man between 18 and 35 years old with Graves' ophthalmopathy. V is TRBV27 and J is TRBJ1-2, with unresolved D. The sample comprised blood. CDR3 nucleotide sequence: TGTGCCAGCAGTTTCGGGGAAGGAAGCTATGGCTACACCTTC. It is translated as CASSFGEGSYGYTF.